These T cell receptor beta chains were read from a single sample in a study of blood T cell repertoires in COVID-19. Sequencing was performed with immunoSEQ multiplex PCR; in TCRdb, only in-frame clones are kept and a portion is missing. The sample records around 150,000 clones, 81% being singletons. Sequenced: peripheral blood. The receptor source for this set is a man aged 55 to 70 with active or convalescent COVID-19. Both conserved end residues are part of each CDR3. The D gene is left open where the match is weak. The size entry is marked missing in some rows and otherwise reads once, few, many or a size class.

CDR3nt: TGTGCCAGCAGCCAAGATCCTGTGGGAGTCTACCGTGAAAAACTGTTTTTT
CDR3aa: CASSQDPVGVYREKLFF
d_gene: NA
v_gene: TRBV14
j_gene: TRBJ1-4
abundance: NA

CDR3nt: TGTGCCAGCAGTAAGGAGGGGGCCATCTATGGCTACACCTTC
CDR3aa: CASSKEGAIYGYTF
d_gene: TRBD1
v_gene: TRBV2
j_gene: TRBJ1-2
abundance: NA

CDR3nt: TGTGCCAGCTCACCGGGACAGGGATCGGGCTACACCTTC
CDR3aa: CASSPGQGSGYTF
d_gene: TRBD1
v_gene: TRBV18
j_gene: TRBJ1-2
abundance: few

CDR3nt: TGTGCCAGCAGCTTAGGGGGGACAGGGTTTGAAAAACTGTTTTTT
CDR3aa: CASSLGGTGFEKLFF
d_gene: TRBD1
v_gene: TRBV7-2
j_gene: TRBJ1-4
abundance: NA

CDR3nt: TGTGCCAGCAGCCGACCAGGGGTGGATGAAGCTTTCTTT
CDR3aa: CASSRPGVDEAFF
d_gene: NA
v_gene: TRBV5-4
j_gene: TRBJ1-1
abundance: once

CDR3nt: TGTGCCAGCAGCAAAGAGGGCAGGGACTATGGCTACACCTTC
CDR3aa: CASSKEGRDYGYTF
d_gene: NA
v_gene: TRBV21-1
j_gene: TRBJ1-2
abundance: NA

CDR3nt: TGTGCCAGCAGTTTTTTGCGTGGGGGCGGCTATGGCTACACCTTC
CDR3aa: CASSFLRGGGYGYTF
d_gene: NA
v_gene: TRBV28
j_gene: TRBJ1-2
abundance: NA

CDR3nt: TGTGCCAGCGTTCCAGTAGGGAAGGAGGGAACTGAAGCTTTCTTT
CDR3aa: CASVPVGKEGTEAFF
d_gene: NA
v_gene: TRBV7-9
j_gene: TRBJ1-1
abundance: NA

CDR3nt: TGTGCCATCAGCGGGACAGGGGGCGCGGACTATGGCTACACCTTC
CDR3aa: CAISGTGGADYGYTF
d_gene: TRBD1
v_gene: TRBV10-3
j_gene: TRBJ1-2
abundance: once

CDR3nt: TGTGCCAGCAGTTATAGCTACCTCGGGGATGGCTACACCTTC
CDR3aa: CASSYSYLGDGYTF
d_gene: NA
v_gene: TRBV6-5
j_gene: TRBJ1-2
abundance: once

CDR3nt: TGTGCCAGCAGTTTAATCCCCGGGACAGGGAATCAGCCCCAGCATTTT
CDR3aa: CASSLIPGTGNQPQHF
d_gene: TRBD1
v_gene: TRBV28
j_gene: TRBJ1-5
abundance: few